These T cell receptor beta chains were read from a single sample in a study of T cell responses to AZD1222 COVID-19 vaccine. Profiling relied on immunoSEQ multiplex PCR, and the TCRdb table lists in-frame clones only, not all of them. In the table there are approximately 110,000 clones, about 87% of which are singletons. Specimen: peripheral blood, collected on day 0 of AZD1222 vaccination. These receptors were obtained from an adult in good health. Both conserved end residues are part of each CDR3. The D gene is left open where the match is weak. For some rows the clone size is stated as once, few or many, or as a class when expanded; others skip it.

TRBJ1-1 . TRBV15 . CATSRSVNRVWNTEAFF TGTGCCACCAGCAGATCGGTTAACAGGGTTTGGAACACTGAAGCTTTCTTT
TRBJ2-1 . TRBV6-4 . CASSGGRNNEQFF TGTGCCAGCAGTGGGGGGAGGAACAATGAGCAGTTCTTC
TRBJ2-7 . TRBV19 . CASSIEGAGVSYEQYF TGTGCCAGTAGTATCGAAGGGGCAGGGGTTAGCTACGAGCAGTACTTC
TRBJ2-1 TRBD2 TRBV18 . CASSQGLAGASYNEQFF TGTGCCAGCTCACAAGGACTAGCGGGTGCCTCCTACAATGAGCAGTTCTTC
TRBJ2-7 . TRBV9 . CASSPRGGHSYEQYF TGTGCCAGCAGCCCTAGGGGGGGACACTCCTACGAGCAGTACTTC
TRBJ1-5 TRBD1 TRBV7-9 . CASSHTTGSGQPQHF TGTGCCAGCAGCCACACGACAGGGAGTGGTCAGCCCCAGCATTTT
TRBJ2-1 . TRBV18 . CASSPPGWQGNYNEQFF TGTGCCAGCTCACCACCGGGGTGGCAGGGCAACTACAATGAGCAGTTCTTC
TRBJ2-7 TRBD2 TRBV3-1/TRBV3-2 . CASSAGSSGRPGQYF TGTGCCAGCAGCGCGGGGTCTAGCGGGAGGCCCGGGCAGTACTTC
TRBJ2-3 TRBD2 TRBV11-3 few CASSLAGGDTQYF TGTGCCAGCAGCTTAGCGGGGGGAGATACGCAGTATTTT
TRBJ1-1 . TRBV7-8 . CASSLVSQNTEAFF TGTGCCAGCAGCTTAGTTTCACAGAACACTGAAGCTTTCTTT
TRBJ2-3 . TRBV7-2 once CASSLSQGRTDTQYF TGTGCCAGCAGCTTATCACAGGGACGCACAGATACGCAGTATTTT
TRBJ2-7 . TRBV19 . CASSIDGRNYEQYF TGTGCCAGTAGTATAGATGGCAGAAACTACGAGCAGTACTTC
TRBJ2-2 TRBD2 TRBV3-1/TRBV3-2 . CASSQEYGRERERTGELFF TGTGCCAGCAGCCAAGAATATGGGAGAGAGCGGGAGAGGACCGGGGAGCTGTTTTTT
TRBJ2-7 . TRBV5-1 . CASSYSSSYEQYF TGCGCCAGCAGCTATAGCAGCTCCTACGAGCAGTACTTC
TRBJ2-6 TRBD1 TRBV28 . CASSLMGDRGSGANVLTF TGTGCCAGCAGTTTAATGGGTGACAGGGGCTCTGGGGCCAACGTCCTGACTTTC
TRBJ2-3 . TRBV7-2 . CASSLGIPDTQYF TGTGCCAGCAGCTTAGGGATCCCAGATACGCAGTATTTT
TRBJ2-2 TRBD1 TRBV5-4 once CASTRMGQANTGELFF TGTGCCAGCACCCGAATGGGACAGGCGAACACCGGGGAGCTGTTTTTT
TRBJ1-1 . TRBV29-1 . CSVEEGGFF TGCAGCGTTGAAGAGGGGGGCTTCTTT
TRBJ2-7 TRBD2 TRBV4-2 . CASSQIQGGSNEQYF TGTGCCAGCAGCCAAATTCAGGGCGGGAGTAACGAGCAGTACTTC
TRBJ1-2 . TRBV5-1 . CASSLDGDYGYTF TGCGCCAGCAGCTTGGACGGAGACTATGGCTACACCTTC
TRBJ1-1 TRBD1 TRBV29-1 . CSVLGQGRSPQAFF TGCAGCGTCCTGGGACAGGGACGTTCACCCCAAGCTTTCTTT
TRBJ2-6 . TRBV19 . CASTPRGSGANVLTF TGTGCCAGCACTCCTAGGGGCTCTGGGGCCAACGTCCTGACTTTC
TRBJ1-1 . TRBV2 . CASTHGAGRATEAFF TGTGCCAGCACCCATGGGGCAGGGAGAGCCACTGAAGCTTTCTTT
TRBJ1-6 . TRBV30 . CAWSTMSYNSPLHF TGTGCCTGGAGTACGATGTCCTATAATTCACCCCTCCACTTT
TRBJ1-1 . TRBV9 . CASSGSRGAFF TGTGCCAGCAGCGGGAGCCGGGGAGCTTTCTTT
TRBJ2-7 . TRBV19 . CASSITEAYEQYF TGTGCCAGTAGTATAACCGAAGCCTACGAGCAGTACTTC
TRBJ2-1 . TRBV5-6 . CASSLELIQFF TGTGCCAGCAGCTTGGAACTGATTCAGTTCTTC
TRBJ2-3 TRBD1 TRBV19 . CASGTGQGVDTQYF TGTGCCAGTGGGACGGGACAGGGGGTTGATACGCAGTATTTT
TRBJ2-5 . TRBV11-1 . CASSLDSQETQYF TGTGCCAGCAGTCTCGACAGCCAAGAGACCCAGTACTTC
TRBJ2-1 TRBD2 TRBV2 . CASSERSLGLAGGRVIF TGTGCCAGCAGTGAAAGGTCACTCGGACTAGCGGGGGGGCGGGTGATCTTC
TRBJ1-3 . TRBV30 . CAWSVLQAGNTIYF TGTGCCTGGAGTGTACTACAGGCGGGAAACACCATATATTTT
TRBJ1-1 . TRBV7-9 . CASSSVPSTEAFF TGTGCCAGCAGCTCAGTGCCCTCCACTGAAGCTTTCTTT
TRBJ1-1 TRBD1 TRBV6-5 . CASSYDRANTEAFF TGTGCCAGCAGCTACGACAGGGCGAACACTGAAGCTTTCTTT
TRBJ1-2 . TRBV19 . CASRLAGYGYTF TGTGCCAGTAGGCTAGCGGGCTATGGCTACACCTTC
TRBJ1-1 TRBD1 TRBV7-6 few CASSNRGSTEAFF TGTGCCAGCAGCAACAGGGGGAGCACTGAAGCTTTCTTT
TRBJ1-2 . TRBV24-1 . CATSDWGANYGYTF TGTGCCACCAGTGATTGGGGGGCTAACTATGGCTACACCTTC
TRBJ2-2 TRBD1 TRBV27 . CASARTGGTGELFF TGTGCCAGCGCCCGGACAGGGGGCACCGGGGAGCTGTTTTTT